This T cell receptor (beta chain) stems from a study of blood T cell repertoires in COVID-19. In the study overall: The analysed material was cDNA or gDNA that came from T cells, B-cell-depleted T cells, or PBMCs.

After removal of 2 bases from V and 5 bases from J, the junction contained 5 bases not matched to a gene. CDR3 size: 14 residues. The germline gives CDR1 LGHDT, CDR2 YNNKEL (reference sequence). In the authors' workflow: Reference gene primer amplification yielded estimated nucleated cell counts. Assay used: immunoSEQ multiplex PCR; TCRdb lists only in-frame clones, some missing. The D gene and trimming were derived from the DNA, and the V and J assignments and clone size from that table. The sample includes around 300,000 clones, approximately 83% of them seen just once. This chain connects TRBV3-1 (or the pseudogene TRBV3-2) to TRBJ1-1; 7 bases are shared with TRBD1. This TCR was recovered from a woman aged 25-40 years who had recovered from COVID-19. Sequencing used peripheral blood. In DNA, the CDR3 is TGTGCCAGCAGCCAACAGGGGGGACGGACTGAAGCTTTCTTT. It specifies CASSQQGGRTEAFF.